A single sample is the source of the 25 T cell receptor beta chains below, sequenced in a study of liver allograft versus peripheral blood T cells. Across the study: Hepatic allograft T cell receptor repertoires were evaluated relative to those present in recipients' peripheral blood.

TCRdb itself ran the reads through MiXCR, one entry per CDR3 protein. The data show 8,500 to 14,000 distinct CDR3 sequences, approximately 22% seen once. Receptors originate from a human patient who had a liver transplant. T cells may partly derive from the graft donor.

The chain has TRBV20-1 and TRBJ1-2; D unresolved. V lost 1 base and J 3 bases, leaving 9 bases between the germline ends. The CDR3 length is 13 residues. Germline loops: CDR1 DFQATT, CDR2 SNEGSKA (reference sequence). This CDR3 is CSARVKGYYGYTF. CDR3 DNA sequence: TGCAGTGCTAGAGTAAAAGGGTACTATGGCTACACCTTC.

This clonotype is labeled medium-sized. The rearrangement links TRBV18 to TRBJ1-4; D ambiguous. Germline V CDR1 and CDR2: KGHSH, LQKENI. This CDR3 is built from 16 residues. Trimming removed 5 bases from V and 0 bases from J, with 13 bases in between. CDR3 sequence (DNA): TGTGCCAGCTCATCCAACACACTTTCAACTAATGAAAAACTGTTTTTT. Translation: CASSSNTLSTNEKLFF.

This clonotype is medium-sized in the sample. The chain is built from TRBV10-3 and TRBJ1-5; 9 bases are a match to TRBD1. CDR1 is ENHRY and CDR2 is SYGVKD in the germline V gene. Germline trimming cut 8 bases from V and 7 bases from J; bases unmatched to any gene: 6. CDR3 length equals 13 residues. CDR3 sequence reads: CAIGQGRGQPQHF. CDR3 DNA sequence: TGTGCCATCGGACAGGGGCGAGGGCAGCCCCAGCATTTT.

This clonotype occurred once. One base away lies a much larger clone, so this may be a sequencing read error. This sequence joins TRBV6-2 or TRBV6-3 and TRBJ1-1, with 8 positions matching TRBD1. V lost 5 bases and J lost 3; bases outside the gene matches: 5. This CDR3 region has 14 residues. Looked up from germline, CDR1 is MNHEY and CDR2 is SVGEGT. In nucleotides, the CDR3 is TGTGCCAGCAGTGATAGACAGGGGTACACTGAAGCTTTCTTT. It is translated as CASSDRQGYTEAFF.

By share, this clonotype counts as medium-sized. The rearrangement uses TRBV6-6 and TRBJ1-2; no clear D gene. This CDR3 comprises 13 residues. V was trimmed by 6 bases and J by 1 base, leaving 9 bases between them. Germline V gene sequence: CDR1 MNHNY, CDR2 SVGAGI (reference sequence). Here the CDR3 reads CASRPGVNYGYTF. In nucleotides, the CDR3 is TGTGCCAGCAGGCCGGGTGTTAACTATGGCTACACCTTC.

By its share, this clonotype is medium-sized. J is TRBJ2-7 and V is TRBV18; perhaps D is TRBD1 or TRBD2 (6 bases each). Germline V gene sequence: CDR1 KGHSH, CDR2 LQKENI. The CDR3 spans 15 residues. Trimming took 3 bases from V and 5 from J, leaving 17 bases between them. The CDR3 loop is CASSPSGGLVHEQYF. The DNA for the CDR3 is TGTGCCAGCTCACCTTCCGGGGGCCTGGTCCACGAGCAGTACTTC.

This clonotype is termed medium-sized (0.01 to 0.1%). V gene TRBV28 combines with J gene TRBJ1-2; TRBD1 matches at 8 bases. The V segment lost 7 bases and the J segment 2 bases; nucleotides outside the gene matches: 6. This CDR3 contains 14 residues. The germline V gene encodes CDR1 MDHEN and CDR2 SYDVKM. CDR3 region: CASIEDRVNYGYTF. As DNA, the CDR3 is TGTGCCAGCATTGAGGACAGGGTGAACTATGGCTACACCTTC.

CDR3 protein: CSASKVLEAFF. For the CDR3, the DNA is TGCAGTGCTAGTAAAGTTCTTGAAGCTTTCTTT. The chain has TRBV20-1 and TRBJ1-1; unclear D gene. The V gene lost 3 bases and the J gene lost 7 bases, with 9 bases spanning the gap. The CDR3 covers 11 residues. Germline values: CDR1 DFQATT, CDR2 SNEGSKA (reference sequence).

This chain connects TRBV2 to TRBJ1-6; TRBD1 might be the D (5 bases). CDR1 and CDR2 from the germline V gene are SNHLY and FYNNEI. V gave up 4 bases and J gave up 2 bases, with 15 bases separating them. The CDR3 extends over 17 amino acids. In nucleotides, the CDR3 is TGTGCCAGCAGTGTCCGACACCCAGGGACCTATAATTCACCCCTCCACTTT. Its translation is CASSVRHPGTYNSPLHF.

By proportion, this clonotype is medium-sized. V usage is TRBV7-2 and J usage is TRBJ1-1, with a tentative D call TRBD1 (6 bases). There are 13 residues in the CDR3. V was cut by 3 bases and J by 5 bases, with 10 bases left in between. The germline V gene encodes CDR1 SGHTA and CDR2 FQGNSA. The CDR3 nucleotides read TGTGCCAGCAGCTTGGGACAAGGGACTGAAGCTTTCTTT. Translating gives CASSLGQGTEAFF. The full variable domain, rest sourced from reference TRBV7-2 and TRBJ1-1, is GAGVSQSPSNKVTEKGKDVELRCDPISGHTALYWYRQSLGQGLEFLIYFQGNSAPDKSGLPSDRFSAERTGGSVSTLTIQRTQQEDSAVYLCASSLGQGTEAFFGQGTRLTVV.

This chain connects TRBV7-2 to TRBJ2-7; 8 bases line up with TRBD2. The germline gives CDR1 SGHTA, CDR2 FQGNSA. The CDR3 runs 15 residues. V lost 5 bases to trimming and J lost 0 bases; unmatched junction nucleotides: 6. The DNA of the CDR3 is TGTGCCAGCAGCCACGCTAGCGGGTACTCCTACGAGCAGTACTTC. It is translated as CASSHASGYSYEQYF.

This chain connects TRBV12-3 or TRBV12-4 to TRBJ1-2; TRBD1 might be the D (6 bases). V was clipped by 1 base and J by 4 bases, with 13 bases between them. The CDR3 has 15 residues. The CDR3 sequence: CASSLGGRQAYGYTF. The CDR3 DNA reads TGTGCCAGCAGTTTAGGGGGAAGACAGGCCTATGGCTACACCTTC.

This clonotype is medium-sized (0.01 to 0.1%) by share. V gene TRBV10-3 combines with J gene TRBJ1-1; 8 bases align to TRBD1. After removal of 5 bases from V and 3 bases from J, the junction contained 5 bases not matched to a gene. There are 14 residues in the CDR3. Per the germline V gene, CDR1 is ENHRY and CDR2 is SYGVKD. CDR3 sequence: CAISQGAVDTEAFF. CDR3 sequence (DNA): TGTGCCATCAGTCAGGGGGCGGTTGACACTGAAGCTTTCTTT.

This clonotype was detected only once. The gene calls are TRBV20-1 and TRBJ1-1; D remains unclear. V was clipped by 4 bases and J by 4 bases, with 10 bases between them. The length of the CDR3 is 12 residues. Germline CDR1 and CDR2: DFQATT and SNEGSKA (reference sequence). CDR3 in DNA: TGCAGTGCTATGGGGTATTTCACTGAAGCTTTCTTT. Amino acids: CSAMGYFTEAFF.

The CDR3 loop reads CASSPRTGTEAFF. The DNA for the CDR3 is TGTGCCAGCAGCCCCCGGACAGGGACTGAAGCTTTCTTT. The chain couples TRBV7-9 to TRBJ1-1; TRBD1 aligns across 8 bases. CDR3 length equals 13 residues. The germline CDR1 and CDR2 sequences are SEHNR and FQNEAQ (reference sequence). With 5 bases clipped from V and 5 bases from J, the junction kept 4 bases outside the gene matches.

This chain joins TRBV10-1 and TRBJ1-4; no reliable D call. There are 13 residues in the CDR3. Trimming took off 10 bases at V and 3 bases at J, with 12 bases between the two ends. Per germline, CDR1 WNHNN and CDR2 SYGVQD (reference sequence). The CDR3 region has the DNA TGCGCCACCCCGCGGGCGGCTAATGAAAAACTGTTTTTT. The encoded protein is CATPRAANEKLFF.

This clonotype is judged medium-sized (0.01 to 0.1%). V is TRBV18 and J is TRBJ1-3; D perhaps matches TRBD1 (6 bases). The CDR3 spans 16 residues. Trimming took 5 bases from V and 3 from J, leaving 17 bases between them. CDR1 is KGHSH and CDR2 is LQKENI in the germline V gene. The CDR3 DNA sequence: TGTGCCAGCTCAGCCCAACGACAGGTTGATGGAAACACCATATATTTT. Its translation is CASSAQRQVDGNTIYF.

By proportion, this clonotype is medium-sized. The rearrangement uses TRBV6-5 and TRBJ1-3; D is perhaps TRBD1 (5 bases). V was pared by 5 bases and J by 0 bases, with 11 bases between. The CDR3 is made up of 15 amino acids. Germline V lookup: CDR1 MNHEY, CDR2 SVGAGI. CDR3 nucleotide sequence: TGTGCCAGCAGTCGACAGTTCCACTCTGGAAACACCATATATTTT. Protein sequence: CASSRQFHSGNTIYF.

This clonotype is judged medium-sized. This chain uses TRBV19 with TRBJ1-6; D is possibly TRBD1 (5 bases). Trimming took off 7 bases at V and 9 bases at J, with 22 bases between the two ends. Germline CDR1 reads LNHDA; CDR2 reads SQIVND (reference sequence). This CDR3 has 16 residues. For the CDR3, the DNA is TGTGCCAGTACCTCCAGTGGTGCGGGGGTAAGTTCACCCCTCCACTTT. Translated: CASTSSGAGVSSPLHF. The full variable domain, with the rest looked up from reference TRBV19 and TRBJ1-6, is DGGITQSPKYLFRKEGQNVTLSCEQNLNHDAMYWYRQDPGQGLRLIYYSQIVNDFQKGDIAEGYSVSREKKESFPLTVTSAQKNPTAFYLCASTSSGAGVSSPLHFGNGTRLTVT.

DNA for the CDR3: TGCAGTGCTAGAGGGGACAGGGGCCGCTACACCTTC. Translating it yields CSARGDRGRYTF. V gene TRBV20-1 combines with J gene TRBJ1-2, with 10 bases fitting TRBD1. The J segment lost 9 bases and the V segment lost 1 base, leaving 2 bases of the junction unmatched. CDR3 length: 12 residues. CDR1 and CDR2 from the germline V gene are DFQATT and SNEGSKA (reference sequence).

In its sample, this clonotype was seen a few times. This chain joins TRBV19 and TRBJ2-3; D gene ambiguous. Germline CDR1 LNHDA, CDR2 SQIVND (reference sequence). Between the trimmed V and J ends, which lost 7 bases and 0 bases, there was a span of 14 bases. The CDR3 runs 15 residues. The CDR3, as DNA: TGTGCCAGTAACCCTGGGGATTTTAGCACAGATACGCAGTATTTT. Translated: CASNPGDFSTDTQYF.

This clonotype was counted a few times. The chain recombines TRBV6-2 or TRBV6-3 with TRBJ2-3; no definite D call. Trimming pared 3 bases from V and 4 bases from J, leaving 8 bases between. CDR1 MNHEY and CDR2 SVGEGT come from the germline V gene. The CDR3 has 13 residues. CDR3 residues: CASSYVRSDTQYF. The CDR3 DNA follows: TGTGCCAGCAGTTATGTGCGCTCAGATACGCAGTATTTT.

This clonotype was counted only a few times. The V call is TRBV30, the J call TRBJ1-1, with unresolved D. Germline values: CDR1 GTSNPN, CDR2 SVGIG (reference sequence). V lost 0 bases, J lost 6 bases, and 5 bases lay in between. The CDR3 covers 11 residues. The CDR3 is CAWSVRSEAFF. The DNA for the CDR3 is TGTGCCTGGAGTGTACGGTCTGAAGCTTTCTTT.

This clonotype was counted between two and nine times. The chain recombines TRBV7-2 with TRBJ1-5, with D perhaps matching TRBD1 (6 bases). Trimming removed 1 base at V and 1 base at J, with 11 bases between. The CDR3 has 16 amino acids. The germline gives CDR1 SGHTA, CDR2 FQGNSA. CDR3 coding DNA: TGTGCCAGCAGCTTAGTACAGGGTATGAGCAATCAGCCCCAGCATTTT. It specifies CASSLVQGMSNQPQHF.

This sequence joins TRBV6-9 and TRBJ2-7; tentative D call: TRBD2 (6 bases). Trimming removed 8 bases at V and 5 bases at J, with 19 bases between. Germline CDR1 and CDR2: MNHGY and SVAAGI. This CDR3 has 14 amino acids. CDR3 amino acids: CASSTLERENEQYF. CDR3 nucleotide sequence: TGTGCCAGCTCAACCTTAGAACGGGAGAACGAGCAGTACTTC.